The present entry profiles one TCR beta chain with its context. What it binds is not known. One end of the junction fails to match germline, which may point to a read error. This specimen belongs to a study of tumor-infiltrating lymphocytes in primary liver carcinoma. Study context: Productive TCRbeta reads per sample were roughly 3.65 to 8 million, not differing by tissue.

TCR beta cDNA was made from around 460 ng total RNA with a constant-region primer. Libraries for TCR beta were built through three nested multiplex PCR rounds, which together made up a slightly modified ARM-PCR procedure. TCRdb called the multiplex PCR reads again in MiXCR, with one record for every CDR3 protein. The repertoire has 110,000 or so distinct CDR3 sequences, roughly 80% of them found once; the top ten carry around 21%. Whole-study findings and limits: Relative to blood, tumors carried a significantly larger fraction of the repertoire in their top 250 clones (p = 0.039).

Extraction of RNA together with DNA used about 17-31 mg of unsorted bulk tissue. The receptor was derived from a man in his forties with primary liver carcinoma and hepatitis B virus infection. Sequencing was carried out using liver tumor tissue from sampling region 3. The subset is: tumor region T3, left-lateral pole.

CDR3 sequence: CANSDQGAVTQYF. The CDR3 DNA is TGTGCCAACAGTGATCAGGGGGCGGTGACCCAGTACTTC. The rearrangement links TRBV6-1 to TRBJ2-5, with TRBD1 matching over 8 bases. This CDR3 region has 13 residues. Germline values: CDR1 MNHNS, CDR2 SASEGT.